The 20 T cell receptor beta chains below come from one sample, sequenced in a study of shared clonotypes between healthy human individuals. Clones were sequenced by immunoSEQ multiplex PCR, and TCRdb holds only the in-frame ones, with some missing. Of over a million clones in the sample, 97% to 99% are singletons; the top ten hold about 0.4%. Sample: naive CD4+ T cells sorted from blood. Described subset: CD45RA+ positively selected. The receptor source for this set is a man younger than 40 in good health.

The chain combines TRBV28 with TRBJ1-4; D is unresolved. Between the trimmed V and J ends, which lost 5 bases and 5 bases, there was a span of 6 bases. Germline V gene lookup returns CDR1 MDHEN and CDR2 SYDVKM. The CDR3 is 12 residues long. DNA for the CDR3: TGTGCCAGCAGTCCCTTAAATGAAAAACTGTTTTTT. This sequence encodes CASSPLNEKLFF.

V gene TRBV30 combines with J gene TRBJ1-2; no clear D gene. Per the germline V gene, CDR1 is GTSNPN and CDR2 is SVGIG (reference sequence). V was pared by 4 bases and J by 8 bases, with 14 bases between. This CDR3 is 12 amino acids long. Here the CDR3 reads CAWTRYLAGYTF. Here the CDR3 DNA reads TGTGCCTGGACAAGATACTTGGCCGGCTACACCTTC. The full variable domain, rest sourced from reference TRBV30 and TRBJ1-2, is SQTIHQWPATLVQPVGSPLSLECTVEGTSNPNLYWYRQAAGRGLQLLFYSVGIGQISSEVPQNLSASRPQDRQFILSSKKLLLSDSGFYLCAWTRYLAGYTFGSGTRLTVV.

This clone has just one count. The chain joins TRBV5-1 to TRBJ2-5; D ambiguous. Trimming took off 1 base at V and 5 bases at J, with 9 bases between the two ends. The CDR3 sequence is 13 residues long. The germline CDR1 and CDR2 sequences are SGHRS and YFSETQ. CDR3 protein: CASSLLGFETQYF. The DNA for the CDR3 is TGCGCCAGCAGCTTGTTAGGTTTTGAGACCCAGTACTTC.

This clone showed up just once. The chain couples TRBV7-6 to TRBJ1-1; D is unresolved. Per the germline V gene, CDR1 is SGHVS and CDR2 is FNYEAQ. This CDR3 region has 11 residues. The V gene lost 4 bases and the J gene lost 6 bases, with 6 bases spanning the gap. This CDR3 is CASSSRSEAFF. The DNA for the CDR3 is TGTGCCAGCAGCTCCCGGTCTGAAGCTTTCTTT.

The CDR3 protein is CASSPPSPGVTQYF. The DNA for the CDR3 is TGTGCCAGCTCACCACCGTCTCCGGGAGTGACCCAGTACTTC. This rearrangement joins TRBV18 to TRBJ2-5; weak D call: TRBD2 (6 bases). V lost 0 bases and J lost 7, with 12 bases in between. Per the germline V gene, CDR1 is KGHSH and CDR2 is LQKENI. The CDR3 has 14 residues.

This clone was detected only a few times. The chain has TRBV5-1 and TRBJ1-1, with D possibly being TRBD1 (5 bases). CDR3 length: 15 amino acids. Germline loops: CDR1 SGHRS, CDR2 YFSETQ. Trimming pared 4 bases from V and 0 bases from J, leaving 13 bases between. The CDR3 DNA is TGCGCCAGCAGCCTTACAGGAACCATGAACACTGAAGCTTTCTTT. It specifies CASSLTGTMNTEAFF.

The chain couples TRBV14 to TRBJ2-5, with D perhaps TRBD1 (5 bases). V lost 0 bases to trimming and J lost 4 bases, with 9 bases between them. CDR1 SGHDN and CDR2 FVKESK come from the germline V gene. The CDR3 is made up of 14 amino acids. In DNA form, the CDR3 reads TGTGCCAGCAGCCAAGAGCAGGGTTTAGAGACCCAGTACTTC. This encodes CASSQEQGLETQYF.

V gene TRBV9 combines with J gene TRBJ1-1, with 7 bases identical to TRBD1. The ends lost 3 bases at V and 0 bases at J; junction bases unmatched: 2. Germline loops: CDR1 SGDLS, CDR2 YYNGEE. There are 14 residues in the CDR3. CDR3 nucleotide sequence: TGTGCCAGCAGCGCGACAGGGATGAACACTGAAGCTTTCTTT. It is translated as CASSATGMNTEAFF.

The gene calls are TRBV9 and TRBJ2-3; the D gene is possibly TRBD2 (6 bases). The germline CDR1 and CDR2 sequences are SGDLS and YYNGEE. This CDR3 has 16 amino acids. The V gene lost 0 bases and the J gene lost 0 bases, with 11 bases spanning the gap. In nucleotides, the CDR3 is TGTGCCAGCAGCGTAGACGGGGGTCCCAGCACAGATACGCAGTATTTT. It codes for CASSVDGGPSTDTQYF. Filled out from reference TRBV9 and TRBJ2-3, the complete variable domain reads DSGVTQTPKHLITATGQRVTLRCSPRSGDLSVYWYQQSLDQGLQFLIQYYNGEERAKGNILERFSAQQFPDLHSELNLSSLELGDSALYFCASSVDGGPSTDTQYFGPGTRLTVL.

V usage is TRBV18 and J usage is TRBJ2-1; D call uncertain. The ends were cut back, 2 bases at V and 8 bases at J, with 7 bases in the middle. The CDR3 loop spans 12 amino acids. Germline-derived CDR1 and CDR2 are KGHSH and LQKENI. This CDR3 reads CASSPYRDEQFF. The DNA for the CDR3 is TGTGCCAGCTCACCATACCGGGATGAGCAGTTCTTC.

The genes are TRBV27 and TRBJ2-1, with 9 bases identical to TRBD2. There are 17 residues in the CDR3. Trimming took 2 bases from V and 5 from J; bases not matched to a gene: 10. Germline V gene data show CDR1 as MNHEY and CDR2 as SMNVEV (reference sequence). The CDR3 here is CASSLVVGTSFNNEQFF. In DNA, the CDR3 is TGTGCCAGCAGTTTAGTGGTAGGGACTAGCTTCAACAATGAGCAGTTCTTC.

Comment on this clone: A junction boundary mismatches the germline segment, possibly from a read error. The rearrangement joins TRBV19 to TRBJ2-1, with TRBD1 identical over 8 bases. The CDR3 length is 11 residues. Per the germline V gene, CDR1 is LNHDA and CDR2 is SQIVND (reference sequence). The CDR3 DNA sequence: TGTGCCAGCCAGGACAGGGCGGTCTTGGTCTTC. Translated, it gives CASQDRAVLVF. The full variable domain, rest sourced from reference TRBV19 and TRBJ2-1, is DGGITQSPKYLFRKEGQNVTLSCEQNLNHDAMYWYRQDPGQGLRLIYYSQIVNDFQKGDIAEGYSVSREKKESFPLTVTSAQKNPTAFYLCASQDRAVLVFGPGTRLTVL.

This chain joins TRBV7-9 and TRBJ2-5, with TRBD1 as a possible D gene (5 bases). Germline lookup yields CDR1 SEHNR and CDR2 FQNEAQ (reference sequence). CDR3 length equals 15 residues. Between the trimmed V and J ends, which lost 5 bases and 5 bases, there was a span of 18 bases. Here the CDR3 reads CASSPRTHRWETQYF. The DNA of the CDR3 is TGTGCCAGCAGCCCCCGGACACACCGGTGGGAGACCCAGTACTTC.

This rearrangement joins TRBV30 to TRBJ2-5, with a possible D match to TRBD1 (6 bases). The CDR3 is made up of 15 amino acids. Germline CDR1 reads GTSNPN; CDR2 reads SVGIG (reference sequence). Trimming pared 0 bases from V and 7 bases from J, leaving 18 bases between. The DNA of the CDR3 is TGTGCCTGGAGTGTCGGACAGCTCACCCGGGGGACCCAGTACTTC. Protein: CAWSVGQLTRGTQYF.

This clone was observed a single time. V usage is TRBV5-4 and J usage is TRBJ2-1, with 7 bases fitting TRBD1. The CDR3 is made up of 15 amino acids. The germline V gene encodes CDR1 SGHNT and CDR2 YYREEE (reference sequence). With V trimmed by 4 bases and J by 3 bases, 7 bases remained unmatched. As DNA, the CDR3 is TGTGCCAGCAGCCGAAACAGGGGTCTCTACAATGAGCAGTTCTTC. Amino acids: CASSRNRGLYNEQFF. The full variable domain, rest sourced from reference TRBV5-4 and TRBJ2-1, is ETGVTQSPTHLIKTRGQQVTLRCSSQSGHNTVSWYQQALGQGPQFIFQYYREEENGRGNFPPRFSGLQFPNYSSELNVNALELDDSALYLCASSRNRGLYNEQFFGPGTRLTVL.

This chain uses TRBV5-1 with TRBJ2-7; 10 positions agree with TRBD2. The CDR3 spans 15 residues. Germline CDR1 is SGHRS and CDR2 is YFSETQ. The ends lost 4 bases at V and 5 bases at J; junction bases unmatched: 9. CDR3 region: CASSPRASGSDEQYF. CDR3 DNA: TGCGCCAGCAGCCCTCGGGCTAGCGGGAGCGACGAGCAGTACTTC.

The CDR3 loop reads CASSPRFGAGNGYTF. CDR3 coding DNA: TGTGCCAGCTCACCACGATTTGGGGCGGGCAATGGCTACACCTTC. The rearrangement links TRBV18 to TRBJ1-2, with D perhaps TRBD1 (5 bases). The CDR3 covers 15 residues. CDR1 KGHSH and CDR2 LQKENI come from the germline V gene. The ends were cut back, 1 base at V and 6 bases at J, with 15 bases in the middle.

This clone was seen just once. The chain employs TRBV10-3 and TRBJ2-2; D gene ambiguous. The CDR3 has 14 amino acids. From germline, CDR1 is ENHRY and CDR2 SYGVKD. Trimming shortened V by 0 bases and J by 5 bases, and 7 bases separated the two germline ends. The CDR3 coding sequence is TGTGCCATCAGTGAGTCGAGGACGACCGGGGAGCTGTTTTTT. Residues: CAISESRTTGELFF.

V is TRBV19 and J is TRBJ2-5, with D possibly being TRBD1 (6 bases). Germline CDR1 and CDR2: LNHDA and SQIVND (reference sequence). The CDR3 extends over 16 amino acids. Trimming pared 3 bases from V and 5 bases from J, leaving 19 bases between. The CDR3 loop reads CASSIGGQSWLETQYF. For the CDR3, the DNA is TGTGCCAGTAGTATCGGCGGACAGAGCTGGTTGGAGACCCAGTACTTC.

The chain combines TRBV28 with TRBJ2-7; no firm D call. Germline V gives CDR1 MDHEN, CDR2 SYDVKM. The CDR3 sequence is 10 residues long. V was pared by 11 bases and J by 9 bases, with 14 bases between. Here the CDR3 DNA reads TGTGCCTCCTACGGCCTAGGGCAGTACTTC. Translation gives CASYGLGQYF. Variable domain in full (rest from reference TRBV28 and TRBJ2-7): DVKVTQSSRYLVKRTGEKVFLECVQDMDHENMFWYRQDPGLGLRLIYFSYDVKMKEKGDIPEGYSVSREKKERFSLILESASTNQTSMYLCASYGLGQYFGPGTRLTVT.